This TCR beta chain was obtained from a study of cytotoxic CD8 clonotypes in ibrutinib-treated CLL. Frozen-stored PBMCs produced approximately 2 micrograms of genomic DNA for TCR beta libraries. This clone was detected many times. The table came from immunoSEQ multiplex PCR; TCRdb's copy has only in-frame clones and leaves some out. Of some 92,000 clones in the sample, around 77% were seen once. The V end was cut by 5 bases, the J end by 5 bases, with 6 bases between. This CDR3 region has 12 residues. Germline V gives CDR1 SGHNT, CDR2 YENEEA. This TCR derives from a human donor with chronic lymphocytic leukemia. Sequenced material: PBMCs, taken after 24 months of ibrutinib treatment. J is TRBJ2-2 and V is TRBV11-3; D call uncertain. CDR3 sequence (DNA): TGTGCCAGCAGCGCACCGACCGGGGAGCTGTTTTTT. Translation gives CASSAPTGELFF.